The T cell receptor (beta chain) under discussion was sequenced for a study of PD-L1 blockade in urothelial cancer. Study information: Among blood samples, the median T cell count was roughly 150,000.

Patient sample counts ranged from 1 to 8, pretreatment and on-treatment. This clone was recorded once. Trimming removed 5 bases from V and 2 bases from J; junction bases left unmatched: 17. Per germline, CDR1 SGHTA and CDR2 FQGTGA. The CDR3 totals 19 residues. Sequenced by immunoSEQ multiplex PCR; TCRdb stores in-frame clones only, minus some. The sample carries about 22,000 clones, roughly 89% recorded once. This receptor was taken from a woman aged 60-75 years with urothelial cancer. Specimen: PBMCs, collected around atezolizumab (anti-PD-L1) treatment. V gene TRBV7-3 combines with J gene TRBJ2-3; 9 bases align to TRBD2. The CDR3 region has the DNA TGTGCCAGCAGCCCCTTTGGGCTAGCGGGACGTGGGTACACAGATACGCAGTATTTT. Translated: CASSPFGLAGRGYTDTQYF.